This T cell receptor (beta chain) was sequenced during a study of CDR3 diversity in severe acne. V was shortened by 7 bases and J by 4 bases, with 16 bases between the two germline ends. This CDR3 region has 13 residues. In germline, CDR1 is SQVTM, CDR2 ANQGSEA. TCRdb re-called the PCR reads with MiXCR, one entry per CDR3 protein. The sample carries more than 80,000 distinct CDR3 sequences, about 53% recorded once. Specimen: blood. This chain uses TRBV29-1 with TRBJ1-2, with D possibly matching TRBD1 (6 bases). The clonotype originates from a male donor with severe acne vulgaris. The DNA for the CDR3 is TGCAGCGCCTTGGGGGGCGAAGGCTATGGCTACACCTTC. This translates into CSALGGEGYGYTF. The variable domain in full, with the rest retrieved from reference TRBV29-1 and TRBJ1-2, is SAVISQKPSRDICQRGTSLTIQCQVDSQVTMMFWYRQQPGQSLTLIATANQGSEATYESGFVIDKFPISRPNLTFSTLTVSNMSPEDSSIYLCSALGGEGYGYTFGSGTRLTVV.